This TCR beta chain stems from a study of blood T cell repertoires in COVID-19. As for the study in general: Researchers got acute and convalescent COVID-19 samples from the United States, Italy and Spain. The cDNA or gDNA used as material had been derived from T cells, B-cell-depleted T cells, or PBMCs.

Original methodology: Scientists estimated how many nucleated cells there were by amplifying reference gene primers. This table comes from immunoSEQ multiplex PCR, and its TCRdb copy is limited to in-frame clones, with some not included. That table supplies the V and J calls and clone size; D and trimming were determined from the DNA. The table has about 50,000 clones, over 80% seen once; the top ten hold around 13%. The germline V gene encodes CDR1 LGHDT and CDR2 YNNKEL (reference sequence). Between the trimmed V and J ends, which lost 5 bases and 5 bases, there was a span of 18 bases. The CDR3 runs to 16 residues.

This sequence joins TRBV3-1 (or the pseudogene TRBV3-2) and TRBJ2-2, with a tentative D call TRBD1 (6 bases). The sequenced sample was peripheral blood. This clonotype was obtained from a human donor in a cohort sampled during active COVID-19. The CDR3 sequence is CASSSTGSQGTGELFF. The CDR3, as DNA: TGTGCCAGCAGCTCTACAGGGTCGCAGGGAACCGGGGAGCTGTTTTTT.